Listed here are 12 T cell receptor beta chains from one sample, sequenced in a study of OX40 agonist ivuxolimab in advanced cancers. Assay used: immunoSEQ multiplex PCR; TCRdb lists only in-frame clones, some missing. In the table there are about 60,000 clones, 83% of which are singletons. This material consisted of CD4+ or CD8+ T cells sorted from blood, taken in a trial of the OX40 agonist ivuxolimab. The receptors were sampled from an adult with an advanced solid tumor such as melanoma, head and neck, liver or kidney cancer.

Written as DNA, the CDR3 is TGTGCCAGCACCGAAACTCCGGGACGGCCTGAATACTTC. Translation gives CASTETPGRPEYF. The chain uses TRBV28 and TRBJ2-7; either TRBD1 or TRBD2 may supply D (5 bases each). This CDR3 comprises 13 residues. Germline CDR1 reads MDHEN; CDR2 reads SYDVKM. V was pared by 7 bases and J by 13 bases, with 23 bases between. The complete variable domain, with remaining parts taken from reference TRBV28 and TRBJ2-7, reads DVKVTQSSRYLVKRTGEKVFLECVQDMDHENMFWYRQDPGLGLRLIYFSYDVKMKEKGDIPEGYSVSREKKERFSLILESASTNQTSMYLCASTETPGRPEYFGPGTRLTVT.

V gene TRBV9 combines with J gene TRBJ2-7, with TRBD1 matching 9 bases. CDR3 length equals 15 residues. From germline, CDR1 is SGDLS and CDR2 YYNGEE. V lost 4 bases and J lost 5; bases outside the gene matches: 10. For the CDR3, the DNA is TGTGCCAGCAGCCCACAAGGGACAGGGATCGACGAGCAGTACTTC. Translated, it gives CASSPQGTGIDEQYF.

The chain joins TRBV7-2 to TRBJ1-3, with TRBD1 as a possible D gene (6 bases). Germline V gene sequence: CDR1 SGHTA, CDR2 FQGNSA. V lost 2 bases to trimming and J lost 8 bases, with 10 bases between them. The CDR3 is made up of 13 amino acids. The CDR3 sequence is CASSLYRADTIYF. Written as DNA, the CDR3 is TGTGCCAGCAGCTTATACAGGGCAGACACCATATATTTT.

CDR3 in DNA: TGTGCCAGCAGACCCTTGACCCTACGGGACGAGCAGTACTTC. Residues: CASRPLTLRDEQYF. The gene calls are TRBV28 and TRBJ2-7; D call uncertain. The CDR3 length is 14 residues. With 6 bases removed from V and 5 bases from J, the gap between germline ends came to 17 bases. CDR1 is MDHEN and CDR2 is SYDVKM in the germline V gene.

The rearrangement uses TRBV14 and TRBJ2-2; TRBD1 matches 7 bases. This CDR3 is 15 amino acids long. The germline CDR1 and CDR2 sequences are SGHDN and FVKESK. V shed 5 bases, J shed 2 bases, and the junction held 5 bases outside the gene matches. This CDR3 is CASSKGQFNTGELFF. The CDR3 DNA sequence: TGTGCCAGCAGCAAGGGACAGTTTAACACCGGGGAGCTGTTTTTT. The full variable domain, in which reference TRBV14 and TRBJ2-2 provide the parts outside the CDR3, is EAGVTQFPSHSVIEKGQTVTLRCDPISGHDNLYWYRRVMGKEIKFLLHFVKESKQDESGMPNNRFLAERTGGTYSTLKVQPAELEDSGVYFCASSKGQFNTGELFFGEGSRLTVL.

The chain couples TRBV6-1 to TRBJ1-5, with TRBD1 identical over 9 bases. The CDR3 is 14 amino acids. CDR1 and CDR2 (germline): MNHNS, SASEGT. V was clipped by 7 bases and J by 2 bases; unmatched bases: 3. The CDR3 sequence: CASTRTGGNQPQHF. CDR3 coding DNA: TGTGCCAGCACTCGGACAGGGGGCAATCAGCCCCAGCATTTT.

The gene calls are TRBV5-1 and TRBJ1-2, with D hard to call. This CDR3 has 13 amino acids. V lost 0 bases, J lost 7 bases, and 10 bases lay in between. Germline CDR1 and CDR2: SGHRS and YFSETQ. CDR3 bases: TGCGCCAGCAGCTTGGGGGTCATGGGTGGCTACACCTTC. This codes for CASSLGVMGGYTF.

As DNA, the CDR3 is TGTGCCAGCAGTTTCTATGGTGGGAGGGGTAACGAGCAGTACTTC. Translated: CASSFYGGRGNEQYF. The chain employs TRBV28 and TRBJ2-7; 7 bases line up with TRBD2. The CDR3 extends over 15 amino acids. Germline CDR1 and CDR2: MDHEN and SYDVKM. With 3 bases clipped from V and 5 bases from J, the junction kept 10 bases outside the gene matches.

This clone was picked up one time. The J gene is TRBJ2-7, the V gene TRBV18; 7 bases agree with TRBD2. The CDR3 has 15 residues. The germline V gene has CDR1 KGHSH and CDR2 LQKENI. With 6 bases clipped from V and 5 bases from J, the junction kept 13 bases outside the gene matches. In DNA, the CDR3 is TGTGCCAGCTCCAAGAACGGTGGGCTAGCGGACGAGCAGTACTTC. This codes for CASSKNGGLADEQYF.

V is TRBV2 and J is TRBJ1-2, with D possibly matching TRBD1 (5 bases). The V gene lost 6 bases and the J gene lost 8 bases, with 13 bases spanning the gap. The CDR3 is 12 amino acids. Looked up from germline, CDR1 is SNHLY and CDR2 is FYNNEI. The CDR3 reads CASRAGPPGYTF. The CDR3 coding sequence is TGTGCCAGCAGGGCGGGACCGCCCGGCTACACCTTC.

This chain connects TRBV19 to TRBJ1-5, with D unresolved. The CDR3 spans 13 residues. V was trimmed by 5 bases and J by 6 bases, leaving 11 bases between them. Germline V gene data show CDR1 as LNHDA and CDR2 as SQIVND (reference sequence). CDR3 bases: TGTGCCAGTAGTCCTGGGTTAGGTCAGCCCCAGCATTTT. Amino acid sequence: CASSPGLGQPQHF.

This chain links TRBV5-1 with TRBJ1-4; D is undetermined. CDR1 and CDR2 (germline): SGHRS, YFSETQ. V was trimmed by 0 bases and J by 5 bases, leaving 11 bases between them. CDR3 length: 15 amino acids. The CDR3 nucleotides are TGCGCCAGCAGCTTGGACAACCCTAGGAATGAAAAACTGTTTTTT. This gives the protein CASSLDNPRNEKLFF.